What follows is one TCR beta chain and its context. Trimming left V 8 bases short and J 3 bases short, with 12 bases between. Germline V gene lookup returns CDR1 ENHRY and CDR2 SYGVKD. The CDR3 runs 13 residues. All the donors were Caucasian adults who lived in Nashville, Tennessee. Clones were read by immunoSEQ multiplex PCR, and TCRdb kept only the in-frame ones, dropping some. The sample holds fewer than 1.6 million clones, roughly 98.5% seen once. These data come from a study of shared clonotypes between healthy human individuals. This clonotype was sampled from a man aged 30 to 45 in good health. The sequenced sample consisted of naive CD4+ T cells sorted from blood. Subset reported: CD45RA+ positively selected. This sequence joins TRBV10-3 and TRBJ2-3, with D tentatively TRBD2 (6 bases). In nucleotides, the CDR3 is TGTGCCATCGGGGAACTAGCTACAGATACGCAGTATTTT. Protein: CAIGELATDTQYF.